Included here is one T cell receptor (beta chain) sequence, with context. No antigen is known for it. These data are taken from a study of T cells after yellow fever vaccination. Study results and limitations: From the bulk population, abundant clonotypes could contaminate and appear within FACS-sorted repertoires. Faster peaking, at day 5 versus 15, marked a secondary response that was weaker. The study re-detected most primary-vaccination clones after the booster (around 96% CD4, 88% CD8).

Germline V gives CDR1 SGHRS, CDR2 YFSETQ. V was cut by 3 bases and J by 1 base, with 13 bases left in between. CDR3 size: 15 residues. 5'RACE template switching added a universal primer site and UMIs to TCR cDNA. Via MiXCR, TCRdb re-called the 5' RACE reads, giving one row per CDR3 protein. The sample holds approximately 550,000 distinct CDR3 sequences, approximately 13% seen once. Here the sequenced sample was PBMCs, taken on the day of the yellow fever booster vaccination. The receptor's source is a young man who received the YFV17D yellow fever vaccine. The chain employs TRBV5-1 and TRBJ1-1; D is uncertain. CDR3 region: CASSSEPTRNTEAFF. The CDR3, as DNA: TGCGCCAGCAGCTCTGAACCAACGAGGAACACTGAAGCTTTCTTT.